This T cell receptor (beta chain) was profiled in a study of blood T cells in healthy people across ages. The overall study: The template switching approach captured approximately one barcoded beta molecule for every two T cells. Overall study findings and caveats: Across samples, TCR beta diversity tracked strongly with naive T cell percentage.

This clonotype was seen a handful of times. The antigen remains undetermined. Alongside a J-beta primer mix, a sample-barcoded 5' primer served in a second PCR lasting about 7 to 12 cycles. TCRdb analysed the 5' RACE reads with MiXCR anew, one entry per CDR3 protein. This sample has more than 600,000 distinct CDR3 sequences, with 20% to 25% found just once. Caucasian, healthy and from Russia, the donors were aged between about 6 and 90. Germline V gene data show CDR1 as SGHDT and CDR2 as YYEEEE. Trimming stripped 4 bases from V and 7 bases from J, with 8 bases between. The CDR3 spans 11 residues. The same specimen was also included in a second study, on T cells of mothers and their children. That report adds: Comparable shaping of TCR recombination output by thymic selection was observed in related and unrelated pairs.

This clonotype was obtained from a boy younger than 18 in good health. The sample was blood. The rearrangement links TRBV5-6 to TRBJ2-5; D is undetermined. The CDR3 region is CASSGTGTQYF. CDR3 coding DNA: TGTGCCAGCAGCGGAACCGGGACCCAGTACTTC.